This T cell receptor beta chain derives from a study of T cell changes during pregnancy in multiple sclerosis. Repertoires were generated with immunoSEQ multiplex PCR, while TCRdb's copy carries only in-frame clones and drops some. The table includes tens of thousands of clones, around 88% detected once. Sample: CD4+ T cells from peripheral blood mononuclear cells, taken in the first trimester of pregnancy. The receptor was isolated from a female donor in good health, enrolled as a control in a pregnancy study.

In DNA form, the CDR3 reads TGTGCCAGCAGTGGAGCGGGGGCTGAAGCTTTCTTT. Encoded protein: CASSGAGAEAFF. The rearrangement links TRBV6-4 to TRBJ1-1; tentatively, D is TRBD1 (5 bases). CDR3 length: 12 residues. CDR1 is MRHNA and CDR2 is SNTAGT in the germline V gene. V was clipped by 4 bases and J by 6 bases, with 9 bases between them.